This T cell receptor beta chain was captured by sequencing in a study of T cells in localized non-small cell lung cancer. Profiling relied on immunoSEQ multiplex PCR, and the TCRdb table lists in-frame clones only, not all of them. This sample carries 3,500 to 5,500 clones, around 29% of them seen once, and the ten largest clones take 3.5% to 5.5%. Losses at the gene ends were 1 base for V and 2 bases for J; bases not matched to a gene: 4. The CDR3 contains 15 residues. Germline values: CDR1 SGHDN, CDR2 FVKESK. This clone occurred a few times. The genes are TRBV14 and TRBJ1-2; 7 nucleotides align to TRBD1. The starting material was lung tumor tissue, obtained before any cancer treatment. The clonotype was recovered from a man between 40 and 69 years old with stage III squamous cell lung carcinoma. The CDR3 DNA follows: TGTGCCAGCAGCCAAGTCGGGGGACAGAACTATGGCTACACCTTC. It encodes CASSQVGGQNYGYTF.